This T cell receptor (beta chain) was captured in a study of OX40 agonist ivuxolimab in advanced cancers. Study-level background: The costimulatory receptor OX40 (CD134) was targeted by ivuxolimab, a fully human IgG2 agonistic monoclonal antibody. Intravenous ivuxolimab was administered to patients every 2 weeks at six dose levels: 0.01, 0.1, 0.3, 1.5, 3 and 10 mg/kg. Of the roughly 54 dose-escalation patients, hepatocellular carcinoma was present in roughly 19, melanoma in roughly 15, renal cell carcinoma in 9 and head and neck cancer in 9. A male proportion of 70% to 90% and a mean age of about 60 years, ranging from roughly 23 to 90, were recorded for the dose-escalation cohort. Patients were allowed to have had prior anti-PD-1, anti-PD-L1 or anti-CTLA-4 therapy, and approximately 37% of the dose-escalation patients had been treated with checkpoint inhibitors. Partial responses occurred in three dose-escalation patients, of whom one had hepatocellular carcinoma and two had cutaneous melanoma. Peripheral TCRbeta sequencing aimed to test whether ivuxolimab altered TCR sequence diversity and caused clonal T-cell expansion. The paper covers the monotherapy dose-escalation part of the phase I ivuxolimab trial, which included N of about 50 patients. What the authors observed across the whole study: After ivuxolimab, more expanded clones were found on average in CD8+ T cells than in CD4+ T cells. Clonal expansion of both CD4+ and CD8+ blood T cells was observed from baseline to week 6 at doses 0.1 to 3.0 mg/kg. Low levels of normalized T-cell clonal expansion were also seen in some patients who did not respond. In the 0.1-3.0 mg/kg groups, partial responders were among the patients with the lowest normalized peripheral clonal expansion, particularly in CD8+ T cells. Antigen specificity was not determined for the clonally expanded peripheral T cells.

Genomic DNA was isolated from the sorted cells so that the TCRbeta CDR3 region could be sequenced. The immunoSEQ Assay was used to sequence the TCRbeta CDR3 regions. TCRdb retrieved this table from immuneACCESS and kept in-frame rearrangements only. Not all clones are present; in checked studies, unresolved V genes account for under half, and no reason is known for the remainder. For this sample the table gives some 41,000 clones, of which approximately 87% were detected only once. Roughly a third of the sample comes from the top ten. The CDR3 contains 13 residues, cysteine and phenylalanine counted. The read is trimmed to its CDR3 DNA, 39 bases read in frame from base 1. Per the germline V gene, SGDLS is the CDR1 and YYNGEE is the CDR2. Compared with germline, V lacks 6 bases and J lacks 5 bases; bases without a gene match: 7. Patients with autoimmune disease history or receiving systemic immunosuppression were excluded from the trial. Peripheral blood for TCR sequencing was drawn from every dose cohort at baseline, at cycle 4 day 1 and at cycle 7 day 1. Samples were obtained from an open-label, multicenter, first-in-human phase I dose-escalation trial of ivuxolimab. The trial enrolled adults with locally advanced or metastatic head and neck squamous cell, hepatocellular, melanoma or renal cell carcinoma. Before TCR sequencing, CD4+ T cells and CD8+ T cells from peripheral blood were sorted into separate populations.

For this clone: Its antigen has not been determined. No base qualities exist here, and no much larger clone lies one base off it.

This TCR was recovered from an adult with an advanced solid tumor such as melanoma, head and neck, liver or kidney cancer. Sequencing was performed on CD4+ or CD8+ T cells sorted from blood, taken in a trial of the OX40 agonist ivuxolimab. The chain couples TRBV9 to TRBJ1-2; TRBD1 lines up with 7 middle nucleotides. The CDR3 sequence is CASTPEGAYGYTF. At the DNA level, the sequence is TGTGCCAGCACGCCGGAGGGGGCGTATGGCTACACCTTC.